One and the same sample provided the 2 T cell receptor beta chains below, sequenced in a study of early T cells in non-severe SARS-CoV-2 infection. In TCRdb, the 5' RACE reads were re-called with MiXCR into one record per CDR3 protein. The sample comprises 45,000 to 50,000 distinct CDR3 sequences, over 5% of which are singletons, and about 4.3% rests with the top ten. Material: whole blood. The origin of the receptors is an adult who was a healthcare worker with PCR-confirmed SARS-CoV-2 infection or an uninfected control (not recorded which).

This clonotype was recorded at least ten times. The V gene is TRBV5-1, the J gene TRBJ2-3; 15 positions match TRBD2. V dropped 4 bases and J dropped 4; count of bases not matched to a gene: 10. CDR1 and CDR2 from the germline V gene are SGHRS and YFSETQ. This CDR3 is built from 18 residues. Here the CDR3 DNA reads TGCGCCAGCAGCCCTGGACTAGCGGGGGGGGCCGAGGCAGATACGCAGTATTTT. Translated: CASSPGLAGGAEADTQYF.

The V gene is TRBV27, the J gene TRBJ2-6; D call uncertain. The CDR3 consists of 13 residues. The germline V gene encodes CDR1 MNHEY and CDR2 SMNVEV (reference sequence). V shed 6 bases and J shed 0 bases, with 3 bases lying between them. The chain's CDR3 is CASSYSGANVLTF. The CDR3 region has the DNA TGTGCCAGCAGCTACTCTGGGGCCAACGTCCTGACTTTC. Full variable domain (remainder filled in from reference TRBV27 and TRBJ2-6): EAQVTQNPRYLITVTGKKLTVTCSQNMNHEYMSWYRQDPGLGLRQIYYSMNVEVTDKGDVPEGYKVSRKEKRNFPLILESPSPNQTSLYFCASSYSGANVLTFGAGSRLTVL.